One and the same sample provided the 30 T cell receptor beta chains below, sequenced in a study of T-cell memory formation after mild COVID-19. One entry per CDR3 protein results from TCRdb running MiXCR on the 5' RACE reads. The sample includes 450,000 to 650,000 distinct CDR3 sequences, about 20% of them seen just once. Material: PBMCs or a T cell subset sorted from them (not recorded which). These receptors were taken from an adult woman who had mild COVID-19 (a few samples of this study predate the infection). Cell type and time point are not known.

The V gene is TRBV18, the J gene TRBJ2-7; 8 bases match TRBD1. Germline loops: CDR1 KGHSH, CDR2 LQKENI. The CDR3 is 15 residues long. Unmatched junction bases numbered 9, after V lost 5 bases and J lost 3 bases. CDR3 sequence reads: CASSRTLGTGYEQYF. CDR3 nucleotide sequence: TGTGCCAGCTCAAGAACTCTCGGGACAGGCTACGAGCAGTACTTC.

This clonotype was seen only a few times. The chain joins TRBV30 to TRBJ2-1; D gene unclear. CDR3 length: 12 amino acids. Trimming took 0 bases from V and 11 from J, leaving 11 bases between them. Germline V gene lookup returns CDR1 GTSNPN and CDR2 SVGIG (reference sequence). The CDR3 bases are TGTGCCTGGAGTGTACCCCCGAGCAAGCAGTTCTTC. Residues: CAWSVPPSKQFF.

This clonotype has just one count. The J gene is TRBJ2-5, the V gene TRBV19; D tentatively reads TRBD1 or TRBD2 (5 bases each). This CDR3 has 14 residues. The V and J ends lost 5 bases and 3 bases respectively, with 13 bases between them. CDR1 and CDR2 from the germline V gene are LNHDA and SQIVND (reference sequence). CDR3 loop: CASSFTGTKETQYF. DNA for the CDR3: TGTGCCAGTAGTTTTACCGGGACGAAAGAGACCCAGTACTTC.

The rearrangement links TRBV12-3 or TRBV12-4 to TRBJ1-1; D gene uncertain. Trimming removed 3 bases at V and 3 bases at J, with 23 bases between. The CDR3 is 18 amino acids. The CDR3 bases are TGTGCCAGCAGTTTTCACTGGGTATCGAGAGGTCAGGACACTGAAGCTTTCTTT. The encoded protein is CASSFHWVSRGQDTEAFF.

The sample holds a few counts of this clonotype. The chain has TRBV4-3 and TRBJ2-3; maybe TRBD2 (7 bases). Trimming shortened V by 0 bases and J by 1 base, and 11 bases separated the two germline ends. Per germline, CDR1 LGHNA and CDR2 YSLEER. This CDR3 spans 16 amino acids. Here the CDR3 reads CASSQDGGGRTDTQYF. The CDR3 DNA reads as TGCGCCAGCAGCCAAGATGGGGGGGGCCGCACAGATACGCAGTATTTT.

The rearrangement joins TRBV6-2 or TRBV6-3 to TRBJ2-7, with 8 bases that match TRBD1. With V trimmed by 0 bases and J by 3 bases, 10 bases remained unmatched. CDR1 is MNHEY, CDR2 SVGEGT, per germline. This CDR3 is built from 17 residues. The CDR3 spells CASSYSLTGVHFYEQYF. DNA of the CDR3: TGTGCCAGCAGTTACTCCCTGACAGGGGTTCATTTCTACGAGCAGTACTTC.

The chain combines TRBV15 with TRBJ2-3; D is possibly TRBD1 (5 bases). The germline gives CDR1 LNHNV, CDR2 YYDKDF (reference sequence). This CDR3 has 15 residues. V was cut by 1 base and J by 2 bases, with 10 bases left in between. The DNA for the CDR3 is TGTGCCACCAGCAGAGCCACAGGACCCACAGATACGCAGTATTTT. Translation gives CATSRATGPTDTQYF.

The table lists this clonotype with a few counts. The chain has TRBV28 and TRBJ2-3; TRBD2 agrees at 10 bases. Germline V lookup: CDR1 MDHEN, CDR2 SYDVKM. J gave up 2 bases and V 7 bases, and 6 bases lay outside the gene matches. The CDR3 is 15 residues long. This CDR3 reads CASKDSGRFTDTQYF. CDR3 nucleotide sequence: TGTGCCAGCAAGGATAGCGGGAGGTTCACAGATACGCAGTATTTT.

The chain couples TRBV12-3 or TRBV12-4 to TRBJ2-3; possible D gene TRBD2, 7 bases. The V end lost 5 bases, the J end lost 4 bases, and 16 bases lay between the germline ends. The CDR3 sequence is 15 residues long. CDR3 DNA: TGTGCCAGCAGTAAACTAGTAGGGGGGGCAGATACGCAGTATTTT. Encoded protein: CASSKLVGGADTQYF.

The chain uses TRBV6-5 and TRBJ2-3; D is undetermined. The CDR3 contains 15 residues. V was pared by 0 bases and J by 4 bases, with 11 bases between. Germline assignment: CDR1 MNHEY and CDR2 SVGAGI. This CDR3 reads CASSYSYSGADTQYF. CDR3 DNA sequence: TGTGCCAGCAGTTACTCCTACTCGGGTGCAGATACGCAGTATTTT.

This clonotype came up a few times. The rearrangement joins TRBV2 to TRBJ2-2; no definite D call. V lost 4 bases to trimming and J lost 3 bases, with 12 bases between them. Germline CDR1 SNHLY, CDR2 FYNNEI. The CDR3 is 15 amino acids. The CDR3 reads CASSADGYYTGELFF. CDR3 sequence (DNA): TGTGCCAGCAGTGCGGACGGTTACTACACCGGGGAGCTGTTTTTT.

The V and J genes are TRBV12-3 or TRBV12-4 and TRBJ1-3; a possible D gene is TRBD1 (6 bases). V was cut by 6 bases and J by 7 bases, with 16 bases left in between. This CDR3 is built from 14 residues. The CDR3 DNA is TGTGCCAGCAGGCCCGGGACATTGAGGAACACCATATATTTT. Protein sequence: CASRPGTLRNTIYF.

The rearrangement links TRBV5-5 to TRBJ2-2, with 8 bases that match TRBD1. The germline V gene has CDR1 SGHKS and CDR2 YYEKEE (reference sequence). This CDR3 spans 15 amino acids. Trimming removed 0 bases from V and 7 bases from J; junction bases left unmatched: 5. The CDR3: CASSLGQGLIGELFF. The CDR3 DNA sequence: TGTGCCAGCAGCTTGGGACAGGGGTTGATCGGGGAGCTGTTTTTT.

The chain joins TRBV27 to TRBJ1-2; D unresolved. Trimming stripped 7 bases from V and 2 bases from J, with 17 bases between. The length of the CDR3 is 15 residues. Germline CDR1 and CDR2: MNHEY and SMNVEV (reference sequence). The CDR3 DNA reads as TGTGCCAGCAATAACCGAGGGTCCCCCAACTATGGCTACACCTTC. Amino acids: CASNNRGSPNYGYTF.

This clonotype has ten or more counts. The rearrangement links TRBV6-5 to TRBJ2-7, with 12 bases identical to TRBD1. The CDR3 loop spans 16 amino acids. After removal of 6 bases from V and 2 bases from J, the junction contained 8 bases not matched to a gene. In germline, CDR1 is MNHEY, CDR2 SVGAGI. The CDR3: CASRGQGANRAYEQYF. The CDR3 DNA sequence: TGTGCCAGCAGGGGACAGGGGGCGAATCGGGCCTACGAGCAGTACTTC.

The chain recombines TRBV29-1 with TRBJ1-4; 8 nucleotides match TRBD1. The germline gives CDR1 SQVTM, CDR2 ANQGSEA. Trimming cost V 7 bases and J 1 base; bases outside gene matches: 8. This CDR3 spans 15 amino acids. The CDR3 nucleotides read TGCAGCGCCCAGATCGACAGGGGAACTAATGAAAAACTGTTTTTT. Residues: CSAQIDRGTNEKLFF.

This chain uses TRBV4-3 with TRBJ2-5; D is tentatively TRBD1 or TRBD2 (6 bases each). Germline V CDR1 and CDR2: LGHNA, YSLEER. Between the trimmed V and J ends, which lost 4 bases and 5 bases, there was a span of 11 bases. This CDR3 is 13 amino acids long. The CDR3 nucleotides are TGCGCCAGCAGCCCCCGGGGGCTGGAGACCCAGTACTTC. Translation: CASSPRGLETQYF.

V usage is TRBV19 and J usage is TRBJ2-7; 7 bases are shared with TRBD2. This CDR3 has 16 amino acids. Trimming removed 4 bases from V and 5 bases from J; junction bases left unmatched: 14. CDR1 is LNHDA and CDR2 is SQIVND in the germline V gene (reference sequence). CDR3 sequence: CASSTGWGTTVHEQYF. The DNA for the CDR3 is TGTGCCAGTAGTACCGGGTGGGGGACTACGGTCCACGAGCAGTACTTC.

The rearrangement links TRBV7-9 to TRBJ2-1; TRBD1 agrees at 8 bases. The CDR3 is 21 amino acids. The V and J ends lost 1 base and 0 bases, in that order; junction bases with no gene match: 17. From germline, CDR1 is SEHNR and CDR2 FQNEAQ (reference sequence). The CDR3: CASSLGGRGLKRPSSYNEQFF. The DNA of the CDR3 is TGTGCCAGCAGCTTAGGAGGCAGGGGGCTAAAACGTCCCAGCTCCTACAATGAGCAGTTCTTC.

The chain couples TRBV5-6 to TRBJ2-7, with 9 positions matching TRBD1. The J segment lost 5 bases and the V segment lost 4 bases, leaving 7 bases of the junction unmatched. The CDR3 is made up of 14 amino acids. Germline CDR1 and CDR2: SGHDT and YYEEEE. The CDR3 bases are TGTGCCAGCAGCGCCGGACAGGGGTTAAACGAGCAGTACTTC. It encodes CASSAGQGLNEQYF.

CDR3 nucleotide sequence: TGTGCCAGCGGGACTAGCGGGGGCAGCACCGGGGAGCTGTTTTTT. Protein sequence: CASGTSGGSTGELFF. The chain recombines TRBV3-1 with TRBJ2-2, with 14 bases aligning to TRBD2. The CDR3 totals 15 residues. J was trimmed by 4 bases and V by 8 bases; bases with no gene match: 3. The germline V gene has CDR1 LGHDT and CDR2 YNNKEL (reference sequence).

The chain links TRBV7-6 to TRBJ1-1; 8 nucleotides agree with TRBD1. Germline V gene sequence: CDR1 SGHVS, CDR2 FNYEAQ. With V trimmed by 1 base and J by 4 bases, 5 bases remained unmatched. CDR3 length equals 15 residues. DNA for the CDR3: TGTGCCAGCAGCTTAGTAGGACAGGGCCTCACTGAAGCTTTCTTT. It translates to CASSLVGQGLTEAFF. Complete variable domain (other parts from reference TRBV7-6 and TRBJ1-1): GAGVSQSPRYKVTKRGQDVALRCDPISGHVSLYWYRQALGQGPEFLTYFNYEAQQDKSGLPNDRFSAERPEGSISTLTIQRTEQRDSAMYRCASSLVGQGLTEAFFGQGTRLTVV.

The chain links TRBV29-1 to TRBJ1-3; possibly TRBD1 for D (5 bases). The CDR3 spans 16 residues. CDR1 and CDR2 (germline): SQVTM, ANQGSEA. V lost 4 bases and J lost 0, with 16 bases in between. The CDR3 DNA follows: TGCAGCGTTGTCACGACAGAAGCTAACTCTGGAAACACCATATATTTT. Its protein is CSVVTTEANSGNTIYF.

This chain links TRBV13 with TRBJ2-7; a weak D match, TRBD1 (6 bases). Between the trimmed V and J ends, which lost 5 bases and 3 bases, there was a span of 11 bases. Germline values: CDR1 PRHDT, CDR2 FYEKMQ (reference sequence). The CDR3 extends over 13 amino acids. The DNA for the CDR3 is TGTGCCAGCAGCCGACAGGCCCGCTACGAGCAGTACTTC. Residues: CASSRQARYEQYF.

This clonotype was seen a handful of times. The CDR3 DNA is TGTGCCAGCAGTTTTCGCGGGTTCGACAATGAGCAGTTCTTC. It yields the protein CASSFRGFDNEQFF. J is TRBJ2-1 and V is TRBV27, with D possibly matching TRBD2 (5 bases). Between the trimmed V and J ends, which lost 3 bases and 5 bases, there was a span of 11 bases. Germline V lookup: CDR1 MNHEY, CDR2 SMNVEV (reference sequence). The CDR3 runs to 14 residues.

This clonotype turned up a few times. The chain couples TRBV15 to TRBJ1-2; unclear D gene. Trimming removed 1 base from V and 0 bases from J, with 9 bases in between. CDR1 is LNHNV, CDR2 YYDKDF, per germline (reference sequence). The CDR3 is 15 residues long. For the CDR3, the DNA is TGTGCCACCAGCAGAGGCAAGGTTGCTAACTATGGCTACACCTTC. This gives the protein CATSRGKVANYGYTF. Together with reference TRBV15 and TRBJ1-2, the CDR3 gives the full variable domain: DAMVIQNPRYQVTQFGKPVTLSCSQTLNHNVMYWYQQKSSQAPKLLFHYYDKDFNNEADTPDNFQSRRPNTSFCFLDIRSPGLGDTAMYLCATSRGKVANYGYTFGSGTRLTVV.

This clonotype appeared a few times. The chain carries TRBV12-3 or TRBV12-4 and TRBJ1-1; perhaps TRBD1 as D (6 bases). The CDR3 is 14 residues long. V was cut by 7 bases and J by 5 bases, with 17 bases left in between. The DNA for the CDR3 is TGTGCCAGCACCCAGACGGGGGCTGAAACTGAAGCTTTCTTT. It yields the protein CASTQTGAETEAFF.

The CDR3 DNA reads TGTGCCAGCAGTTACAGTACGGGGCCGCGAAACACCGGGGAGCTGTTTTTT. It codes for CASSYSTGPRNTGELFF. This sequence joins TRBV6-2 or TRBV6-3 and TRBJ2-2, with D perhaps TRBD1 or TRBD2 (5 bases each). Trimming cost V 2 bases and J 2 bases, with 15 bases left between them. Per the germline V gene, CDR1 is MNHEY and CDR2 is SVGEGT. The CDR3 spans 17 residues.

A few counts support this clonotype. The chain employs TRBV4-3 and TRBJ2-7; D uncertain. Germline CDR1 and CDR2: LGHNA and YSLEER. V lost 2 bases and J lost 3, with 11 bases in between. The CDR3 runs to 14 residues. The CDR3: CASSQQDGNYEQYF. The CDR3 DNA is TGCGCCAGCAGCCAACAGGACGGTAACTACGAGCAGTACTTC.

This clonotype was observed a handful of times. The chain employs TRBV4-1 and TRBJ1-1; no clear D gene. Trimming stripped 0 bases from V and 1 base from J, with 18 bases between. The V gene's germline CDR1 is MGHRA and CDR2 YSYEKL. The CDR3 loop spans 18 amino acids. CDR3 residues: CASSQERQVGFGNTEAFF. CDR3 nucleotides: TGCGCCAGCAGCCAAGAACGGCAGGTCGGTTTTGGGAACACTGAAGCTTTCTTT.